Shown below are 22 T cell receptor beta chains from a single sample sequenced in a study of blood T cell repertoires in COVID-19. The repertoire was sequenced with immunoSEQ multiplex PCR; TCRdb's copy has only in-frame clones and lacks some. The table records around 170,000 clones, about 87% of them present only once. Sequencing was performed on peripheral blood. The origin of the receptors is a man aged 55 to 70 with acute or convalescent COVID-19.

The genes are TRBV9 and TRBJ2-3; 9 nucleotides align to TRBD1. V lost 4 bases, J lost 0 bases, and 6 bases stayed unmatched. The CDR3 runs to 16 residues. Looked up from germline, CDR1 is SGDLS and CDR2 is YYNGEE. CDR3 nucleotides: TGTGCCAGCAGCCTCCGGACAGGGGCAAGCACAGATACGCAGTATTTT. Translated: CASSLRTGASTDTQYF.

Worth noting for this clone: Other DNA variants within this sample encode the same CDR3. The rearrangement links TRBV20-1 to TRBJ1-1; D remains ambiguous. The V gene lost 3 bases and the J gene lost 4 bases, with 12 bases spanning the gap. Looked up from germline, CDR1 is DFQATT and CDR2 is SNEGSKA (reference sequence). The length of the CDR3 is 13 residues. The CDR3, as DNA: TGCAGTGCTAGTGGATGGGGAGGCACTGAAGCTTTCTTT. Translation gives CSASGWGGTEAFF.

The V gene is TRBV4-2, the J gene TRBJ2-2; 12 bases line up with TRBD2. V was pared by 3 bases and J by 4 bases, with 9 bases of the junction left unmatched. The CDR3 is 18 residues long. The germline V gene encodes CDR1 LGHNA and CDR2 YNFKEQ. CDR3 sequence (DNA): TGTGCCAGCAGCCAGCTCCTAGCGGGGGGGCCCAGCACCGGGGAGCTGTTTTTT. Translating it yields CASSQLLAGGPSTGELFF.

As DNA, the CDR3 is TGTGCCAGCAGTTACTCTAACACAGATACGCAGTATTTT. The encoded protein is CASSYSNTDTQYF. The chain recombines TRBV6-5 with TRBJ2-3; D is ambiguous. The germline V gene has CDR1 MNHEY and CDR2 SVGAGI. This CDR3 comprises 13 residues. V was cut by 0 bases and J by 2 bases, with 3 bases left in between.

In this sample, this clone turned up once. The CDR3 is CSASRQGEGYTF. The CDR3 DNA sequence: TGCAGTGCTAGTAGGCAGGGGGAAGGCTACACCTTC. This chain uses TRBV20-1 with TRBJ1-2, with 7 nucleotides matching TRBD1. V shed 3 bases, J shed 8 bases, and the junction held 6 bases outside the gene matches. The CDR3 spans 12 residues. Germline lookup yields CDR1 DFQATT and CDR2 SNEGSKA (reference sequence).

The CDR3 sequence is CASTGQGCIDTF. The DNA of the CDR3 is TGTGCCTCTACGGGACAGGGTTGTATTGACACCTTC. The chain has TRBV24-1 and TRBJ1-2, with 9 positions matching TRBD1. V dropped 12 bases and J dropped 12; count of bases not matched to a gene: 13. Germline V gene lookup returns CDR1 KGHDR and CDR2 SFDVKD. This CDR3 region has 12 residues.

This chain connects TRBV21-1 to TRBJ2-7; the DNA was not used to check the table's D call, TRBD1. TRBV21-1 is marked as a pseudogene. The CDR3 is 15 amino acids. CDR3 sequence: CASSLRGTGGREQYF. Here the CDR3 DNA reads TGTGCCAGCAGCCTACGCGGGACAGGGGGACGCGAGCAGTACTTC.

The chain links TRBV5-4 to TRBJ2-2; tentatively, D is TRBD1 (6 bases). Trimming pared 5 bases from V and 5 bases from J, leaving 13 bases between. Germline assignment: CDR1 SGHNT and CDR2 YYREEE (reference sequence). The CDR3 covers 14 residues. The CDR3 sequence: CASSRDTRTGELFF. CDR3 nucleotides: TGTGCCAGCAGTCGGGACACGCGGACCGGGGAGCTGTTTTTT.

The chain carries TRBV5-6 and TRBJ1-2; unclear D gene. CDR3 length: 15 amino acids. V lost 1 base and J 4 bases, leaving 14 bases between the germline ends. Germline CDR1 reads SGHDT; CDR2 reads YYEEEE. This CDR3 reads CASSLPQFDSYGYTF. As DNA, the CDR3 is TGTGCCAGCAGCTTGCCCCAATTCGACTCCTATGGCTACACCTTC. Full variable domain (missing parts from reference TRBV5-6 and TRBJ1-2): DAGVTQSPTHLIKTRGQQVTLRCSPKSGHDTVSWYQQALGQGPQFIFQYYEEEERQRGNFPDRFSGHQFPNYSSELNVNALLLGDSALYLCASSLPQFDSYGYTFGSGTRLTVV.

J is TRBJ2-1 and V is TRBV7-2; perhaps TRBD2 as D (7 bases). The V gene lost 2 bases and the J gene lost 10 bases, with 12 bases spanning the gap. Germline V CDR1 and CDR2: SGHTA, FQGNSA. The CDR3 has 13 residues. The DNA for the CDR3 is TGTGCCAGCAGCTTAAGGGGGGGGGCCGAGCAGTTCTTC. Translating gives CASSLRGGAEQFF.

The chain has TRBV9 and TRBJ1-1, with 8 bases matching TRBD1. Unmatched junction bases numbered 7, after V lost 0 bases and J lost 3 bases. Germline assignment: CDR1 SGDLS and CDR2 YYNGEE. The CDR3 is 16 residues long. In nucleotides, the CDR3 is TGTGCCAGCAGCGTAGCCGCCCAGGGGGCCGACACTGAAGCTTTCTTT. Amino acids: CASSVAAQGADTEAFF.

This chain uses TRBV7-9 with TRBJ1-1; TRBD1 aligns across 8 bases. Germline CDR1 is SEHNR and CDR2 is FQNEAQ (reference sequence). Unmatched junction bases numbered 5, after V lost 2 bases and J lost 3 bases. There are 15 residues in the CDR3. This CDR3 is CASSLPQGAYTEAFF. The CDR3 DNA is TGTGCCAGCAGCTTACCCCAGGGGGCATACACTGAAGCTTTCTTT.

Written as DNA, the CDR3 is TGTGCCAGCAGTGAAGGGTGGACAGGGGGCAATGAGCAGTTCTTC. It is translated as CASSEGWTGGNEQFF. The chain uses TRBV6-1 and TRBJ2-1; 10 bases fit TRBD1. The CDR3 length is 15 residues. CDR1 and CDR2 (germline): MNHNS, SASEGT. V lost 1 base to trimming and J lost 6 bases; unmatched junction nucleotides: 3.

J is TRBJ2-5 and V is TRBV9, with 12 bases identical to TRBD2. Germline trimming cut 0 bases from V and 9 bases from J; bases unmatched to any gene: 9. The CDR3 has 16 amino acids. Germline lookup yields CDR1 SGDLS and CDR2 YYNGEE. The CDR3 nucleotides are TGTGCCAGCAGCGTAGGTTCTAGCGGGGGGGAATCGGCCCAGTACTTC. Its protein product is CASSVGSSGGESAQYF.

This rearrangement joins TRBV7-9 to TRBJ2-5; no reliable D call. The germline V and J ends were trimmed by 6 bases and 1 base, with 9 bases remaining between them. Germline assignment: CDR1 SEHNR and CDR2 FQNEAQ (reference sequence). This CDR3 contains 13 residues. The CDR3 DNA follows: TGTGCCAGCAGGATCCCAGGCCAAGAGACCCAGTACTTC. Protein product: CASRIPGQETQYF. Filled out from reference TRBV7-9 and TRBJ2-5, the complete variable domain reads DTGVSQNPRHKITKRGQNVTFRCDPISEHNRLYWYRQTLGQGPEFLTYFQNEAQLEKSRLLSDRFSAERPKGSFSTLEIQRTEQGDSAMYLCASRIPGQETQYFGPGTRLLVL.

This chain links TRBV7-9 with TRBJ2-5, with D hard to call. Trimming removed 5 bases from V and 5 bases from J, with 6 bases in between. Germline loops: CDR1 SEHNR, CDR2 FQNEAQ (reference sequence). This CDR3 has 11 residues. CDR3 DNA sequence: TGTGCCAGCAGCCCTTCCGAGACCCAGTACTTC. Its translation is CASSPSETQYF.

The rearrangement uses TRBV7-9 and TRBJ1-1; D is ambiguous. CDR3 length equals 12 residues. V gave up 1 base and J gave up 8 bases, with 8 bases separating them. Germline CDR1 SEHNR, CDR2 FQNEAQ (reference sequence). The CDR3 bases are TGTGCCAGCAGCTTAGAAAGCGAGGAAGCTTTCTTT. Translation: CASSLESEEAFF. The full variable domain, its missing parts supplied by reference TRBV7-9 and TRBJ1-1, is DTGVSQNPRHKITKRGQNVTFRCDPISEHNRLYWYRQTLGQGPEFLTYFQNEAQLEKSRLLSDRFSAERPKGSFSTLEIQRTEQGDSAMYLCASSLESEEAFFGQGTRLTVV.

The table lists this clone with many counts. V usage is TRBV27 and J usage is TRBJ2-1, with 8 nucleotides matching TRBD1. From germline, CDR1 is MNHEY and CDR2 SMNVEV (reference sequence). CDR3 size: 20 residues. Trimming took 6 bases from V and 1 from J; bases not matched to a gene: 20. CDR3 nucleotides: TGTGCCAGCAGCCACCTCGGGATTTCGAAAAGGGACAGGTCCTACAATGAGCAGTTCTTC. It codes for CASSHLGISKRDRSYNEQFF.

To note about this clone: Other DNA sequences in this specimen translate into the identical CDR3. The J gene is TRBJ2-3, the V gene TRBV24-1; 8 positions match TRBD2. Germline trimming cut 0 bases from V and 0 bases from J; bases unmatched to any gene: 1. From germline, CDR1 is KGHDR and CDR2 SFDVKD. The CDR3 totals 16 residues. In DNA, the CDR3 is TGTGCCACCAGTGATTTGACTAGCGGAAGCACAGATACGCAGTATTTT. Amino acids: CATSDLTSGSTDTQYF.

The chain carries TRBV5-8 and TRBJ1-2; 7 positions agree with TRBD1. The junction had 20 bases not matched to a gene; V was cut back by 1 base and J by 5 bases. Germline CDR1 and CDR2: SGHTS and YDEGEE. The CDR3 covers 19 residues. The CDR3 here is CASSLLSGTVLENLYGYTF. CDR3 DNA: TGTGCCAGCAGCTTGCTATCCGGGACAGTGCTGGAAAATTTGTATGGCTACACCTTC.

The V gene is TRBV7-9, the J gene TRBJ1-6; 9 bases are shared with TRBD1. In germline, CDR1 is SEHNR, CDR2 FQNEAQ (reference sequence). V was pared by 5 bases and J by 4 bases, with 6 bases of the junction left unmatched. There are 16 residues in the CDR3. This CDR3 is CASSPDRGPYNSPLHF. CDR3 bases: TGTGCCAGCAGCCCGGACAGGGGACCTTATAATTCACCCCTCCACTTT.

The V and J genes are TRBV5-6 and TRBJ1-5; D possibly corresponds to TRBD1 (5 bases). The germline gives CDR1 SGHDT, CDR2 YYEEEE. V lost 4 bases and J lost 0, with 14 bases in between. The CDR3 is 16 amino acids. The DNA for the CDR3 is TGTGCCAGCAGCCCAATGGGGCCAGGTAGCAATCAGCCCCAGCATTTT. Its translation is CASSPMGPGSNQPQHF.